The present entry profiles one TCR beta chain with its context. Isolated RNA was reverse transcribed into cDNA used as the sequencing template. Assay used: immunoSEQ multiplex PCR; TCRdb lists only in-frame clones, some missing. The data hold 80,000 to 100,000 clones, with under 45% observed a single time. The sample originates from a study of CD8+ T cells in alopecia areata. Whole-study context: For the treated group, dosing was oral tofacitinib at 5 to 10 mg twice daily.

Sequencing used CD4+ T cells sorted from blood. The sequence derives from a human donor with alopecia areata.

The CDR3 nucleotides read TGTGCCAGCAGTGAAAGAGGACAGGGGGCGAGGGAAAAACTGTTTTTT. Translated, it gives CASSERGQGAREKLFF. V is TRBV25-1 and J is TRBJ1-4; TRBD1 aligns across 11 bases. Germline-derived CDR1 and CDR2 are MGHDK and SYGVNS. This CDR3 comprises 16 residues. With 2 bases clipped from V and 8 bases from J, the junction kept 7 bases outside the gene matches.